This T cell receptor (beta chain) emerged from a study of CD8 T cell repertoires and HIV-1 epitope variants. Findings and limits, study-wide: The TAALDMSHF plasma variant had no responses, unlike KF9 (roughly five clonotypes) and HW9 (one). Some 10 antigen-specific TCR beta clonotypes were found; more than five seemed cross-reactive to variants.

To note about this clone: Its antigen remains unidentified.

Sequencing of TCR beta CDR3 used immunoSEQ survey depth. Method: immunoSEQ multiplex PCR; TCRdb's copy keeps in-frame clones and lacks some. The repertoire holds about 4,500 clones, with approximately 70% as singletons. The clonotype comes from a male donor with HIV. Material: cultured CD8+ T cells derived from PBMCs.

The CDR3 reads CASSFTPWSWEEQFF. DNA for the CDR3: TGTGCCAGTAGTTTCACCCCCTGGTCCTGGGAGGAGCAGTTCTTC. V usage is TRBV19 and J usage is TRBJ2-1; possible D gene TRBD2, 5 bases. The CDR3 sequence is 15 residues long. V gave up 5 bases and J gave up 10 bases, with 21 bases separating them. The V gene's germline CDR1 is LNHDA and CDR2 SQIVND (reference sequence).